This TCR beta chain was recorded in a study of T-cell memory formation after mild COVID-19. Study background: For the most part, TCR clusters were specific to one donor.

With respect to this clonotype: Its antigen is unidentified.

Study-wide results and caveats: CM and EM subsets held most contracting CD4+ clones; EMRA held CD8+ ones. Researchers could not confirm that second-wave clones peaking on day 37 targeted SARS-CoV-2.

Using its own MiXCR run on the 5' RACE reads, TCRdb lists one record per CDR3 protein. The sample lists 450,000 to 650,000 distinct CDR3 sequences; around 17% were seen once. CDR1 is SEHNR, CDR2 FQNEAQ, per germline (reference sequence). V was pared by 5 bases and J by 2 bases, with 12 bases between. The length of the CDR3 is 14 residues. Sequenced input: PBMCs or a T cell subset sorted from them (not recorded which). The TCR originated in an adult woman who had mild COVID-19 (a few samples of this study predate the infection). Cell type and time point are not known. This sequence joins TRBV7-9 and TRBJ2-5, with D unclear. The CDR3 bases are TGTGCCAGCAGCCTCAACGCCCTACAAGAGACCCAGTACTTC. Translation: CASSLNALQETQYF.